The rows below give T cell receptor beta chains drawn from one sample of a study of cytomegalovirus exposure and HLA in healthy donors. Clones were read by immunoSEQ multiplex PCR, and TCRdb kept only the in-frame ones, dropping some. The sample comprises 210,000 or so clones, over 60% of which are singletons, and approximately 0.6% rests with the top ten. The sequenced sample consisted of PBMCs. The receptors were gathered from a man aged 18 to 29 in good health and CMV-seronegative. CDR3s include the opening cysteine and the closing phenylalanine or tryptophan. The D gene is left open where the match is weak. Rows may omit the clone size; those that give it use once, few, many or a size class.

CDR3 DNA	CDR3 protein	V gene	clone size	D gene	J gene
TGCGCCAGCAGCTCCGCACTAGCGGGAGGGCCTTGGCTCCTCTTC	CASSSALAGGPWLLF	TRBV5-1	few	TRBD2	TRBJ2-1
TGTGCCAGCAGCACCAGCGGGAGGGGGGGAGATACGCAGTATTTT	CASSTSGRGGDTQYF	TRBV9	-	TRBD2	TRBJ2-3
TGCAGCGTCCGCCGGGGAGCGGACTATGGCTACACCTTC	CSVRRGADYGYTF	TRBV29-1	-	-	TRBJ1-2
TGTGCCAGCAGCGTAGGCTATAATAGCAATCAGCCCCAGCATTTT	CASSVGYNSNQPQHF	TRBV9	-	-	TRBJ1-5
TGTGCCAGCAGCTTATTGGGCAGGGACACTGAAGCTTTCTTT	CASSLLGRDTEAFF	TRBV7-3	-	-	TRBJ1-1
TGTGCCAGCAGTTTCGGGGGAGGCTACAATGAGCAGTTCTTC	CASSFGGGYNEQFF	TRBV27	-	-	TRBJ2-1
TGTGCCAGCAGTACACCGAACACCGGGGAGCTGTTTTTT	CASSTPNTGELFF	TRBV28	-	-	TRBJ2-2
TGTTCCAGCAGCATTAGGGACAGCCTTAACAATGAGCAGTTCTTC	CSSSIRDSLNNEQFF	TRBV7-9	-	TRBD1	TRBJ2-1
TGCGCCAGCAGCTTGGCCCCTAGCGGGGACATTCAGTACTTC	CASSLAPSGDIQYF	TRBV5-1	-	TRBD2	TRBJ2-4
TGTGCCAGCAGCGGACAGGGGGCGCGTCTCACTGAAGCTTTCTTT	CASSGQGARLTEAFF	TRBV28	-	TRBD1	TRBJ1-1
TGTGCCAGCAGCCCCCCGGGGGGTTACACTGAAGCTTTCTTT	CASSPPGGYTEAFF	TRBV28	-	-	TRBJ1-1
TGTGCCAGCAGGCCACAGGGGGCTTATGGAAACACCATATATTTT	CASRPQGAYGNTIYF	TRBV28	-	TRBD1	TRBJ1-3
TGTGCCAGCAGATTACAGGGGGCAGCTTCCGGGGAGCTGTTTTTT	CASRLQGAASGELFF	TRBV6-5	-	TRBD1	TRBJ2-2
TGTGCCTGGAGTTCAACAACCTCGATCGGAGGGGCCTTCCTCTACAATGAGCAGTTCTTC	CAWSSTTSIGGAFLYNEQFF	TRBV30	-	-	TRBJ2-1
TGTGCCAGCAGAAGCAGGGGGCGCACTGAAGCTTTCTTT	CASRSRGRTEAFF	TRBV6-1	-	TRBD1	TRBJ1-1
TGTGCCAGCAGTGGCAGCGGGGCTAGCACAGATACGCAGTATTTT	CASSGSGASTDTQYF	TRBV6-1	-	TRBD2	TRBJ2-3